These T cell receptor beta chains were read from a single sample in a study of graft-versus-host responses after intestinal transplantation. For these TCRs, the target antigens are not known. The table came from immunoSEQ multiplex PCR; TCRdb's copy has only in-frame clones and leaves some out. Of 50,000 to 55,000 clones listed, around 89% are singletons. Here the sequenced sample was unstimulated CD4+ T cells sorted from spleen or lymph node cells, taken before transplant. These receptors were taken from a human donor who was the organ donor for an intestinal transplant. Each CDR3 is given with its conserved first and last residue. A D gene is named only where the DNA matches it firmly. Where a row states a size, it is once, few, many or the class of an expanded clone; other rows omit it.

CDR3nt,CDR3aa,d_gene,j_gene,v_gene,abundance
TGTGCCAGCAGTCCCAACAGGGCAGGGGAGAGATATGGAAACACCATATATTTT,CASSPNRAGERYGNTIYF,NA,TRBJ1-3,TRBV5-6,NA
TGTGCCAGCAGTTCAGAGACAGGGGGACAGCCCCAGCATTTT,CASSSETGGQPQHF,TRBD1,TRBJ1-5,TRBV28,NA
TGTGCCAGCAGCCAGGATCCGTCAACGCGGAGGGGAGAGACCCAGTACTTC,CASSQDPSTRRGETQYF,NA,TRBJ2-5,TRBV4-2,NA
TGCAGTGCTACGATGCGAGAGACCCAGTACTTC,CSATMRETQYF,NA,TRBJ2-5,TRBV20-1,NA
TGTGCCAGCAGCTCTTTGAGACAGACGAACACTGAAGCTTTCTTT,CASSSLRQTNTEAFF,NA,TRBJ1-1,TRBV7-9,once
TGTGCCAGCAGCCAAGATGTAGGACAGAGCACTGAAGCTTTCTTT,CASSQDVGQSTEAFF,NA,TRBJ1-1,TRBV4-2,NA
TGTGCCAGCACAGGGGGACCTCGGAACCCGAACACCGGGGAGCTGTTTTTT,CASTGGPRNPNTGELFF,TRBD1,TRBJ2-2,TRBV7-4,NA
TGTGCCAGCAGCCCCCAGGGAACCGGACACACTGAAGCTTTCTTT,CASSPQGTGHTEAFF,NA,TRBJ1-1,TRBV7-2,once
TGTGCCAGCAGAGGCCCTGCGGGCAGCTACTTC,CASRGPAGSYF,NA,TRBJ2-7,TRBV6-5,few
TGTGCCTGGAGTCTAGCGGGAACCGGGGAGCTGTTTTTT,CAWSLAGTGELFF,TRBD2,TRBJ2-2,TRBV30,NA
TGTGCCAGCAGCTTAGGACTAGCGGGGGTTAGGTACTTC,CASSLGLAGVRYF,TRBD2,TRBJ2-5,TRBV7-2,NA
TGTGCCAGCAGCCAAGAGAGGGACAGGTTATATGGCTACACCTTC,CASSQERDRLYGYTF,TRBD1,TRBJ1-2,TRBV7-9,NA
TGTGCCATCAGACAAAGCGGGACCCCAGATACGCAGTATTTT,CAIRQSGTPDTQYF,TRBD2,TRBJ2-3,TRBV10-3,NA
TGTGCCAGCAGCGTGGCATCTTCTGGGGCCAACGTCCTGACTTTC,CASSVASSGANVLTF,NA,TRBJ2-6,TRBV7-3,NA
TGTGCCAGCCAGGGGAGCGGGAGCTCCTACGAGCAGTACTTC,CASQGSGSSYEQYF,TRBD2,TRBJ2-7,TRBV28,NA
TGCGCCAGCAGCCTAATCGGGACCGGGACTAGCGGGAACGAGCAGTACTTC,CASSLIGTGTSGNEQYF,TRBD2,TRBJ2-7,TRBV5-1,NA
TGTGCCAGCAGCCTAGCGGGAGGTTACGAGCAGTACTTC,CASSLAGGYEQYF,TRBD2,TRBJ2-7,TRBV7-3,NA
TGTGCCAGCAGTTACTACAGGACCTTTGGGGACGAGCAGTACTTC,CASSYYRTFGDEQYF,NA,TRBJ2-7,TRBV6-5,NA
TGCGCCAGCAGCCGAGGATTCGGGACTAGTGACGAGCAGTACTTC,CASSRGFGTSDEQYF,TRBD2,TRBJ2-7,TRBV4-1,NA
TGTGCCATACTCGGGGGAGGGTATGGCTACACCTTC,CAILGGGYGYTF,NA,TRBJ1-2,TRBV7-9,NA
TGCAGCGTTCAACAGGGTTTGGGTGAAAAACTGTTTTTT,CSVQQGLGEKLFF,NA,TRBJ1-4,TRBV29-1,NA
TGTGCCAGCAGTCCGGACAGGGTGACTGAAGCTTTCTTT,CASSPDRVTEAFF,TRBD1,TRBJ1-1,TRBV28,NA
TGTGCCAGCAGTGACCTAGCGGGAGGGTCATACACAGATACGCAGTATTTT,CASSDLAGGSYTDTQYF,TRBD2,TRBJ2-3,TRBV6-1,NA
TGCGCCAGCGTTCCGGTAGCGGGAGGTTCCGAGCAGTACTTC,CASVPVAGGSEQYF,TRBD2,TRBJ2-7,TRBV10-2,once
TGTGCCAGCAGCCTGTGGGCGGGAGAGGTAGATACGCAGTATTTT,CASSLWAGEVDTQYF,TRBD2,TRBJ2-3,TRBV4-2,NA
TGTGCCAGCAGTTTGAGCGCGGGAGGAAACATTCAGTACTTC,CASSLSAGGNIQYF,TRBD2,TRBJ2-4,TRBV28,NA
TGTGCCAGCAGCTTAGGGGCAGCGGGAGGGACCTACAATGAGCAGTTCTTC,CASSLGAAGGTYNEQFF,TRBD2,TRBJ2-1,TRBV11-3,NA